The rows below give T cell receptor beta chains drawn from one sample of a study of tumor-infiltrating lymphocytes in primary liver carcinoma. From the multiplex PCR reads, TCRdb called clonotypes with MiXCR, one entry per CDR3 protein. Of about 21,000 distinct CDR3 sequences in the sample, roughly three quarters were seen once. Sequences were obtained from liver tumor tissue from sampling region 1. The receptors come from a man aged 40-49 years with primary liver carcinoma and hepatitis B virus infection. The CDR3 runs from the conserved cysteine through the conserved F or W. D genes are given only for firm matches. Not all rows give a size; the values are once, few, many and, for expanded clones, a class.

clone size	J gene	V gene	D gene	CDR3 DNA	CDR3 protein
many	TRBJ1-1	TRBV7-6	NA	TGTGCCAGCAGCTTATCCGGCAGCACTGAAGCTTTCTTT	CASSLSGSTEAFF
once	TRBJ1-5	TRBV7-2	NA	TGTGCCAGCAGCTTAGATGGCTCTGGCCAGCCCCAGCATTTT	CASSLDGSGQPQHF
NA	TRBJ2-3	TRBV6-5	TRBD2	TGTGCCAGCAGCTACCAAACTACGACTAGCGGATCTAGCATAGATACGCAGTATTTT	CASSYQTTTSGSSIDTQYF
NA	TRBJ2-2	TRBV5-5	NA	TGTGCCAGCAGGTTGGGGGCGGGTGCCGGGGAGCTGTTTTTT	CASRLGAGAGELFF
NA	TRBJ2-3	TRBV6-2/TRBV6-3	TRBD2	TGTGCCAGCAGCTTCCTCCGATTAGCGGGAGCAAGGGCAGATACGCAGTATTTT	CASSFLRLAGARADTQYF
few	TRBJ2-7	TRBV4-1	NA	TGCGCTAGCAGCCGAGGACTAAATACCTACGAGCTGTACTTC	CASSRGLNTYELYF
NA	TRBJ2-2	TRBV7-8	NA	TGTGCCAGCAGTAGAATCCGAGCGGAGAACACCGAGGAGCTGTTTTTT	CASSRIRAENTEELFF
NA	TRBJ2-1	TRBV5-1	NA	TGCGCCAGCAGCAGCCCTCTAGTGGGAGTCTTCTACAGTGAGCAGTTCTTC	CASSSPLVGVFYSEQFF
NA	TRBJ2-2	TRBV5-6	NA	TGTGCCAGCGGCCTGGCACCCAGAGTCACCGGGGATCTGTTTTTT	CASGLAPRVTGDLFF
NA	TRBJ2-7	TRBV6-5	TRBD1	TGTACAAGCAGTGTTTCACAGGGGGCAAAGCAGTACTTC	CTSSVSQGAKQYF
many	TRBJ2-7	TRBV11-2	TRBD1	TGTGCCAGCAGCTCCGAAGTCGACAGGGCTTACGAGCAGTACTTC	CASSSEVDRAYEQYF
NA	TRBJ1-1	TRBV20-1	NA	TGCAGTACTAAAATCACCCAGAACACTGAAGCTTTCTTT	CSTKITQNTEAFF
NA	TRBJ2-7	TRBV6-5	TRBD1	TGTGCCAGTAGGCCCGGACAGGCAGCATCCTTTTATGAGCAGTGCTTC	CASRPGQAASFYEQCF
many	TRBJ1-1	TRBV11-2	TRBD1	TGTGCCAGCAGCCCCCGGGACAGGGAGATCACTGAAGCTTTCTTT	CASSPRDREITEAFF
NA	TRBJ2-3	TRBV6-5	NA	TGTGCCAGCAGTTACGATGATTCAGCAGATACGCAGTATTTT	CASSYDDSADTQYF
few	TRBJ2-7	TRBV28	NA	TGTGCCAGCATCCTGACGGGGGGCTCCTACGAGCTGTACTTC	CASILTGGSYELYF
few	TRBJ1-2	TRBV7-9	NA	TGTGCCAGTAGCCCCGAGGGCAGGCCGTCCCAGTATGGTTACACCTTC	CASSPEGRPSQYGYTF
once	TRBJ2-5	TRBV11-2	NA	TGTGCCAACAACCAAACTCCTGGCGAGGGGAAAGAGACCCAGTATTTC	CANNQTPGEGKETQYF
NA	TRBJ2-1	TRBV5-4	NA	TGTCCCTGCAGCTCGGTATTCGACAATGAGCAGTTCTTC	CPCSSVFDNEQFF
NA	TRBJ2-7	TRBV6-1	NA	TGTGCCAGCAGTGAGGTGGAGGGTGGTACCTACGAGCAGTACTTC	CASSEVEGGTYEQYF
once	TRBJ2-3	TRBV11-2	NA	TGTGCCAGCAGCGCCAGCACTGACACGCAGTGTTTT	CASSASTDTQCF
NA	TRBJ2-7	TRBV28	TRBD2	TGTGCCAGTAGTTCATTCGGTACGAAGAGCGGGAGGCTCACCTACGAGCAGCACTTC	CASSSFGTKSGRLTYEQHF
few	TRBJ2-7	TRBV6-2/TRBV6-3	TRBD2	TGTGCCAGCACGTGGCGGGAGCACTACGGGCAGTACTTC	CASTWREHYGQYF
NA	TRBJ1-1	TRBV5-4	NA	TGTGCCAGCAAGAGCGACGATGGTACTGAAGCTTTCTTT	CASKSDDGTEAFF
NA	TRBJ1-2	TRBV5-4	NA	TGTGCCAGCAGCCCGGAACAGAACTACTATGGCTACGCCTTC	CASSPEQNYYGYAF
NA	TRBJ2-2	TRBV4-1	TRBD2	TGCGCCAGCAGCCGAGACAGCGGGGGAGCGTGGTACGCCGGGGAGCTGTTTTTT	CASSRDSGGAWYAGELFF
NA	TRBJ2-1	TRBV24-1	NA	TGTGCCACCAGTGATTACGCCGGGACAAGATACAATGAGCAGTTCTTC	CATSDYAGTRYNEQFF
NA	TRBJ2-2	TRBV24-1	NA	TGTGCCACCAGTTTACCTCCCGGGAAGCTGTTTTTT	CATSLPPGKLFF
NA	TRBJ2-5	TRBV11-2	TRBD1	TGTGCCAACAGCCTAATAGCAGGGGGCTCGGGGGAGACCCAATACTTC	CANSLIAGGSGETQYF
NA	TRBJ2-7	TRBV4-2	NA	TGTGCCAACAGTCAAGGTATGAACGAGCAGTACTTC	CANSQGMNEQYF
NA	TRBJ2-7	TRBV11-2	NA	TGTGCCGGCAGCTTCAGTGTGGCCAGCCTCTCCTACGAGCAGTACTTT	CAGSFSVASLSYEQYF
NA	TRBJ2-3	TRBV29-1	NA	TGCAGTGTTCGGGACAACACAGATACGCAGTATTTT	CSVRDNTDTQYF
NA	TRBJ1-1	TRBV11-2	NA	TGTGCCAGTAGCCTAGTGCCAGAGGCTGAAGCTTTCTTT	CASSLVPEAEAFF
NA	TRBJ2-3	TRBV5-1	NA	TGCGCCAACAGCCAGACACCCTCACCTGATACGCAGTATTTT	CANSQTPSPDTQYF
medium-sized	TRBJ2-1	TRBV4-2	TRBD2	TGTGCCAGCAGCCAAGAACTAGCGGGAGCTTATGAGCAGTTCTTC	CASSQELAGAYEQFF
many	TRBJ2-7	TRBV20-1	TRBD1	TGCAGTGCTCTAGACAGGGGAAGCTACGAGCAGTACTTC	CSALDRGSYEQYF
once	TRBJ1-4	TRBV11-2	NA	TGTGCCAGCAGCCCGAGGCGTCAAAGGATGTCCGCAACTAATGAAGAACTGTTTTTT	CASSPRRQRMSATNEELFF
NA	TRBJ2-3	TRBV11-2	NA	TGTCCCAGCAGCTTACCCGGAAAGGGGCCGGATACGCTGTATTTT	CPSSLPGKGPDTLYF
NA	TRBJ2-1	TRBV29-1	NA	TGCAGCGTCGCCGCGCCTCGGCCCTGGTCCCGTCGAGAGCAGTTCTTC	CSVAAPRPWSRREQFF
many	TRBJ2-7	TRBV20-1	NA	TGCAGTGCTAGAGAGGTCAGGGGAAAAGGAGAGCAGTACTTC	CSAREVRGKGEQYF
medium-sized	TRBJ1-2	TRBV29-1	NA	TGCAGCGTTGCCCTAAGAGGGGACTATGGCTACACCTTC	CSVALRGDYGYTF
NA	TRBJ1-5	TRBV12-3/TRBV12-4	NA	NA	CDSSFGQGSKQPQRF
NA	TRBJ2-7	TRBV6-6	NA	TGTGCCAACAGTTACGTGGCAGGTGATAGGGAGCAGTACTTC	CANSYVAGDREQYF
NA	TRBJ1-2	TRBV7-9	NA	TGTACCAGCATCCCCGAGGGCAGACTGTCCCAGTATGGCTACACCTTC	CTSIPEGRLSQYGYTF
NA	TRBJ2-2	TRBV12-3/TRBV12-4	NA	TGTGCCAGCAGCCGCGGGACTCTCGAATGCGGGGAGCTGTTTTTT	CASSRGTLECGELFF
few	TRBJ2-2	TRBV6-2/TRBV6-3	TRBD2	TGTGCCAGCAGAACGGGACTAGCGGACACCGGGGGGCTGTTTTTT	CASRTGLADTGGLFF
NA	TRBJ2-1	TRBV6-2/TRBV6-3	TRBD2	TGTGCCAGCAGTCTACATTTTGGGACTAGCCTAGGTGAGCAGTTGTTC	CASSLHFGTSLGEQLF
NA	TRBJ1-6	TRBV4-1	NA	TGCACCAGCAGCCACCACCTACAGGAGGCGGATTCACCCCTCCGCTTT	CTSSHHLQEADSPLRF